The rows below give T cell receptor beta chains drawn from one sample of a study of blood T cell repertoires in COVID-19. Here immunoSEQ multiplex PCR was the method, and the copy in TCRdb shows in-frame clones only, minus some. The sample lists 150,000 or so clones; more than 75% were seen once. Sequences were obtained from peripheral blood. The receptor source for this set is a man aged 80 or over with acute or convalescent COVID-19. Both conserved end residues are part of each CDR3. A D gene is named only where the DNA matches it firmly. A clone size is listed for some rows: how often the clone was seen (once, few, many), or a class if it is expanded.

V: TRBV2; size: -; J: TRBJ1-6; D: -; DNA: TGTGCCAGCAGTAACCTTTTATTAGGGGTGGAATGGTCACCCCTCCACTTT; CDR3: CASSNLLLGVEWSPLHF
V: TRBV5-1; size: -; J: TRBJ1-2; D: -; DNA: TGCGCCAGCAGCCCGGGGGACTATGGCTACACCTTC; CDR3: CASSPGDYGYTF
V: TRBV30; size: -; J: TRBJ1-3; D: -; DNA: TGTGCCGGATTCACGGGCTCTGGAAACACCATATATTTT; CDR3: CAGFTGSGNTIYF
V: TRBV6-1; size: -; J: TRBJ1-2; D: -; DNA: TGTGCCAGCAGTGTCCCAGGGTCCGGGGGAAACTATGGCTACACCTTC; CDR3: CASSVPGSGGNYGYTF
V: TRBV11-2; size: -; J: TRBJ1-1; D: TRBD1; DNA: TGTGCCAGCAGCTTTGGACAGGGAGCTGCGAACACTGAAGCTTTCTTT; CDR3: CASSFGQGAANTEAFF
V: TRBV6-1; size: -; J: TRBJ2-1; D: -; DNA: TGTGCCAGCAGTGAAGCGCGCCAGCGAGAGCAGTTCTTC; CDR3: CASSEARQREQFF
V: TRBV3-1/TRBV3-2; size: few; J: TRBJ1-1; D: -; DNA: TGTGCCAGCAGCCGGCCGGGGGGTGGCACTGAAGCTTTCTTT; CDR3: CASSRPGGGTEAFF
V: TRBV13; size: -; J: TRBJ1-2; D: -; DNA: TGTGCCAGCAGCTTAACTTCGATTAACTATGGCTACACCTTC; CDR3: CASSLTSINYGYTF
V: TRBV18; size: -; J: TRBJ2-2; D: TRBD2; DNA: TGTGCCAGCTCAGAGGGACTAGCGGGGCTACCGAACACCGGGGAGCTGTTTTTT; CDR3: CASSEGLAGLPNTGELFF
V: TRBV5-8; size: -; J: TRBJ2-5; D: TRBD1; DNA: TGTGCCAGCTACCAACGACAGGGCCGGGAGACCCAGTACTTC; CDR3: CASYQRQGRETQYF
V: TRBV11-2; size: -; J: TRBJ2-7; D: TRBD1; DNA: TGTGCCAGCAGCATCCAGGGGGAATTCAATGGCGAGCAGTACTTC; CDR3: CASSIQGEFNGEQYF
V: TRBV12-3/TRBV12-4; size: -; J: TRBJ2-5; D: TRBD2; DNA: TGTGCCAGTCTTATAGCGGGAGGTGAGACCCAGTACTTC; CDR3: CASLIAGGETQYF
V: TRBV9; size: -; J: TRBJ2-1; D: -; DNA: TGTGCCAGCAGCGTAGGACAGGAGCAGTTCTTC; CDR3: CASSVGQEQFF
V: TRBV19; size: -; J: TRBJ1-2; D: -; DNA: TGTGCCAGTAGTCCCCTTTCGACAGAGACCTATGGCTACACCTTC; CDR3: CASSPLSTETYGYTF
V: TRBV5-1; size: once; J: TRBJ2-3; D: TRBD1; DNA: TGCGCCAGCACCTTAGACAGGGGAGGCACAGATACGCAGTATTTT; CDR3: CASTLDRGGTDTQYF